This TCR beta chain was captured in a study of T cells in Graves' hyperthyroidism and ophthalmopathy. Whole-study findings and limits: Ophthalmopathy was identified by the model a median about 6.4 months ahead of onset. Peripheral blood also featured most of the thyroid clonotypes expanded above 0.001.

Any patient presenting with uncontrolled infection, other autoimmune disease, pregnancy or lactation was left out. This clonotype was seen a handful of times. Antigen: not known. RNA transcripts gave rise to amplified TCR beta CDR3 regions. A first-round RT-PCR of the TCR CDR3 used the HTBI primer set. Using its own MiXCR run on the multiplex PCR reads, TCRdb lists one record per CDR3 protein. The table lists approximately 640,000 distinct CDR3 sequences, 45% of them singletons. The CDR3 totals 15 residues. The germline V gene has CDR1 SQVTM and CDR2 ANQGSEA. The clonotype comes from an adult man with Graves' disease, either hyperthyroidism or ophthalmopathy (not recorded which). The chain is built from TRBV29-1 and TRBJ1-5, with D unclear. The sequenced material came from peripheral blood or thyroid tissue (not recorded which). This chain's CDR3 is CSAVGMVSGNQPQHF. The CDR3 region has the DNA TGCAGTGCAGTAGGGATGGTATCGGGCAATCAGCCCCAGCATTTT.